This entry lists 6 T cell receptor beta chains sequenced from one sample in a study of blood T cells in healthy people across ages. A J-beta primer mix and a sample-barcoded 5' primer were used in a second PCR of roughly 6 to 11 cycles. One entry per CDR3 protein, called by TCRdb with MiXCR from the 5' RACE reads. The sample records over a million distinct CDR3 sequences, less than 45% being singletons. Sequenced: blood. These receptor sequences come from a woman younger than 35 in good health.

The chain recombines TRBV3-1 with TRBJ1-1; no firm D call. V was cut by 3 bases and J by 1 base, with 9 bases left in between. This CDR3 has 14 residues. The germline CDR1 and CDR2 sequences are LGHDT and YNNKEL (reference sequence). CDR3 loop: CASSQWESNTEAFF. CDR3 DNA sequence: TGTGCCAGCAGCCAGTGGGAGTCGAACACTGAAGCTTTCTTT. Filled out from reference TRBV3-1 and TRBJ1-1, the complete variable domain reads DTAVSQTPKYLVTQMGNDKSIKCEQNLGHDTMYWYKQDSKKFLKIMFSYNNKELIINETVPNRFSPKSPDKAHLNLHINSLELGDSAVYFCASSQWESNTEAFFGQGTRLTVV.

The V gene is TRBV6-1, the J gene TRBJ1-5, with a weak D call TRBD1 (6 bases). This CDR3 has 16 amino acids. Germline CDR1 is MNHNS and CDR2 is SASEGT. V shed 6 bases and J shed 0 bases, with 15 bases lying between them. The CDR3 nucleotides are TGTGCCAGCAGGAAGGGGACAACCTATAGCAATCAGCCCCAGCATTTT. This encodes CASRKGTTYSNQPQHF.

A note on this clonotype: One end of the junction fails to match germline, which may point to a read error. The chain couples TRBV20-1 to TRBJ1-4, with D possibly being TRBD1 (5 bases). The CDR3 runs to 14 residues. Germline V gene sequence: CDR1 DFQATT, CDR2 SNEGSKA (reference sequence). The CDR3 DNA sequence: TGCAGTGCCCACGGGGGGACCTTTAATGAAAGACTGTTTTTT. Protein sequence: CSAHGGTFNERLFF.

The chain is built from TRBV6-2 or TRBV6-3 and TRBJ1-1, with D maybe TRBD1 (5 bases). From germline, CDR1 is MNHEY and CDR2 SVGEGT. V shed 2 bases and J shed 3 bases, with 10 bases lying between them. CDR3 length: 14 amino acids. CDR3: CASSYQLGDTEAFF. The CDR3 DNA sequence: TGTGCCAGCAGTTACCAGTTAGGGGACACTGAAGCTTTCTTT.

The chain couples TRBV20-1 to TRBJ1-2; maybe TRBD1 (6 bases). CDR1 and CDR2 (germline): DFQATT, SNEGSKA (reference sequence). V lost 5 bases and J 4 bases, leaving 17 bases between the germline ends. The CDR3 has 14 amino acids. The CDR3 region is CSALTGGGFYGYTF. The DNA of the CDR3 is TGCAGTGCTCTCACCGGCGGGGGCTTCTATGGCTACACCTTC.

This clonotype has just a few counts. The chain employs TRBV7-2 and TRBJ1-2; a possible D gene is TRBD1 (5 bases). CDR3 size: 15 residues. In germline, CDR1 is SGHTA, CDR2 FQGNSA. The ends were cut back, 5 bases at V and 8 bases at J, with 21 bases in the middle. Here the CDR3 reads CASSPPRGSVGGYTF. CDR3 bases: TGTGCCAGCAGCCCCCCTAGGGGCTCAGTGGGAGGCTACACCTTC.